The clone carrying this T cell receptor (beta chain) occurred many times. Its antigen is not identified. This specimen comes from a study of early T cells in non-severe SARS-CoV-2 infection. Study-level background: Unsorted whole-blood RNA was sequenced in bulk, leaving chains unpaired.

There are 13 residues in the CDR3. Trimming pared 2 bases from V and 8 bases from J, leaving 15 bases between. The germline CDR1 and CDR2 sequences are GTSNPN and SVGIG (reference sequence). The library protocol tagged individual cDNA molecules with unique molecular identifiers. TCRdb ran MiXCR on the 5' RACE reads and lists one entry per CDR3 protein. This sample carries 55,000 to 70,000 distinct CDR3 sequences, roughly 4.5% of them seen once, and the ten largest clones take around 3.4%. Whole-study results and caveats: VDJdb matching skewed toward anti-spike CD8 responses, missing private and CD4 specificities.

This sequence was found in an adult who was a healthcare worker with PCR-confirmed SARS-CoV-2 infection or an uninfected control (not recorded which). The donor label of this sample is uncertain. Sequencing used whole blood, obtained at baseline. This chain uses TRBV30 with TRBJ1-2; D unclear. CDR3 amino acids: CAWSWRGGIGYTF. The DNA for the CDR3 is TGTGCCTGGAGTTGGCGCGGCGGTATCGGCTACACCTTC.